This T cell receptor (beta chain) originates from a study of shared T cell receptors in the human thymus. In germline, CDR1 is SEHNR, CDR2 FQNEAQ (reference sequence). CDR3 size: 16 residues. V was clipped by 1 base and J by 1 base, with 10 bases between them. Clones were sequenced by immunoSEQ multiplex PCR, and TCRdb holds only the in-frame ones, with some missing. The top ten clones hold 0.0095% to 0.011% of a sample with 650,000 to 950,000 clones, approximately 85% of them seen once. This sample also appeared in a second study, on human thymus T cells. That work contributes: Related research described strongly overlapping thymic repertoires in unrelated people.

The chain links TRBV7-9 to TRBJ2-2, with TRBD2 as a possible D gene (5 bases). The source is a girl under three years old with a congenital heart defect. Sequenced input: thymocytes. The CDR3 DNA reads as TGTGCCAGCAGCTTAGGCTCAGAGGGGAACACCGGGGAGCTGTTTTTT. Translating gives CASSLGSEGNTGELFF.